This T cell receptor (beta chain) stems from a study of blood T cell repertoires in COVID-19. Across the whole study: The United States, Italy and Spain supplied acute and convalescent COVID-19 samples. Nucleic acid was either cDNA or gDNA, and it came from T cells, B-cell-depleted T cells, or PBMCs.

The CDR3 is 16 residues long. CDR1 SGHDN and CDR2 FVKESK come from the germline V gene. The germline V and J ends were trimmed by 4 bases and 5 bases, with 18 bases remaining between them. Sequenced by immunoSEQ multiplex PCR; TCRdb stores in-frame clones only, minus some. Of roughly 500,000 clones in the sample, less than 90% are singletons; the top ten hold approximately 8%. Adults between about 18 and 95 years of age took part from about 24 US areas. The rearrangement links TRBV14 to TRBJ2-1, with TRBD2 as a possible D gene (5 bases). The material sequenced was PBMCs or T cells enriched from blood (not recorded which). The sequence was collected from a woman in her fifties or sixties who had recovered from COVID-19. The CDR3 reads CASSPPGVAVNNEQFF. CDR3 in DNA: TGTGCCAGCAGCCCTCCCGGGGTGGCAGTTAACAATGAGCAGTTCTTC.